This TCR beta chain appears in the sequencing data of a study of T cell changes during pregnancy in multiple sclerosis. Assay: immunoSEQ multiplex PCR; the TCRdb copy retains only in-frame clones and omits some. The sample gives about 80,000 clones, roughly nine tenths of which show up once; under 1.5% is in the top ten. Deletions cut 6 bases from V and 3 bases from J, with 15 bases between. The CDR3 is made up of 15 amino acids. Germline V gene sequence: CDR1 LNHDA, CDR2 SQIVND (reference sequence). V usage is TRBV19 and J usage is TRBJ2-1; no reliable D call. The specimen comprised peripheral blood, sampled before pregnancy. This receptor was taken from a female donor with multiple sclerosis, enrolled in a pregnancy study. The CDR3 sequence is CASRRGVDGYNEQFF. Written as DNA, the CDR3 is TGTGCCAGTAGACGAGGAGTTGACGGCTACAATGAGCAGTTCTTC.